Given below is one T cell receptor (beta chain) in context. The ends were cut back, 0 bases at V and 6 bases at J, with 8 bases in the middle. The germline V gene has CDR1 MNHNS and CDR2 SASEGT. This CDR3 is built from 13 residues. These data come from a study of blood T cell repertoires in COVID-19. At the level of the study: Specimens from acute and convalescent COVID-19 originated in the United States, Italy and Spain.

Source study methods: Estimation of nucleated cell counts relied on the amplification of reference gene primers. The repertoire was sequenced with immunoSEQ multiplex PCR; TCRdb's copy has only in-frame clones and lacks some. Clone size and V and J calls were adopted from that table, with D and trimming inferred from the DNA. The sample holds 110,000 to 150,000 clones, approximately 80% seen once. The source material was peripheral blood. This rearrangement joins TRBV6-1 to TRBJ1-2; D remains unclear. This sequence originates from an elderly woman in a cohort sampled during active or convalescent COVID-19. This CDR3 is CASSEAVRNGYTF. The CDR3 DNA follows: TGTGCCAGCAGTGAAGCAGTTAGAAATGGCTACACCTTC.